One and the same sample provided the 2 T cell receptor beta chains below, sequenced in a study of T-cell reconstitution after alpha-beta-depleted transplantation in children. Unique molecular identifiers featured in how the TCRbeta library was prepared. TCRdb re-analysed the PCR reads in MiXCR, keeping a single row per CDR3 protein. The repertoire consists of approximately 350,000 distinct CDR3 sequences, with 10% to 15% occurring once and the leading ten covering 4.3%. Sequenced material: PBMCs, taken from the stem cell graft. The receptors here all came from a human donor who donated a stem cell graft to a child with Fanconi anemia.

Ten or more counts support this clonotype. The V and J genes are TRBV29-1 and TRBJ2-3; 9 bases fit TRBD1. The CDR3 totals 12 residues. V lost 7 bases and J lost 4; bases outside the gene matches: 3. Per the germline V gene, CDR1 is SQVTM and CDR2 is ANQGSEA. The CDR3 here is CSAGQGSDTQYF. The CDR3 nucleotides are TGCAGCGCCGGACAGGGGTCAGATACGCAGTATTTT.

This clonotype was recorded many times. This rearrangement joins TRBV6-5 to TRBJ2-2, with 7 bases matching TRBD1. This CDR3 is 14 amino acids long. Germline trimming cut 4 bases from V and 1 base from J; bases unmatched to any gene: 0. CDR1 and CDR2 from the germline V gene are MNHEY and SVGAGI. The DNA for the CDR3 is TGTGCCAGCAGTTGGACAGGGAACACCGGGGAGCTGTTTTTT. This encodes CASSWTGNTGELFF.